This T cell receptor beta chain was obtained from a study of CD8 T cells in Susac syndrome. After extraction with the RNeasy kit, roughly 0.45 to 1 ug of the RNA was reverse transcribed using random hexamers. TCRdb recomputed calls from the immunoSEQ multiplex PCR reads with MiXCR, one row per CDR3 protein. This table has about 140,000 distinct CDR3 sequences, 85% to 95% appearing once. The ends were cut back, 4 bases at V and 2 bases at J, with 10 bases in the middle. There are 14 residues in the CDR3. This sequence originates from a human donor with multiple sclerosis. Sequenced input: CD4+ T cells from PBMCs. V is TRBV12-3 or TRBV12-4 and J is TRBJ2-3; no reliable D call. The CDR3 DNA reads as TGTGCCAGCAGTTCGGTGCTGGCCACAGATACGCAGTATTTT. This encodes CASSSVLATDTQYF.